This T cell receptor beta chain was recovered during a study of cytomegalovirus exposure and HLA in healthy donors. For the study at large: Assignment to the Caucasian-associated ancestry cluster applied to approximately 79% of the approximately 390 genotyped donors.

Germline CDR1 is SEHNR and CDR2 is FQNEAQ (reference sequence). This CDR3 has 15 amino acids. V dropped 7 bases and J dropped 6; count of bases not matched to a gene: 11. 60 Vbeta and 13 Jbeta primers were used in PCR. Clones were sequenced by immunoSEQ multiplex PCR, and TCRdb holds only the in-frame ones, with some missing. This table lists around 60,000 clones. Sequenced material: PBMCs. This receptor was taken from a woman in her late teens or twenties in good health and CMV-seronegative. The chain couples TRBV7-9 to TRBJ2-1; 8 nucleotides match TRBD2. CDR3 amino acids: CASNLGAGGPNEQFF. The DNA of the CDR3 is TGTGCCAGCAATCTCGGGGCGGGGGGCCCCAATGAGCAGTTCTTC.